Listed below are T cell receptor beta chains from one sample, sequenced in a study of T cell changes during pregnancy in multiple sclerosis. Clones were sequenced by immunoSEQ multiplex PCR, and TCRdb holds only the in-frame ones, with some missing. The table lists about 49,000 clones, 95% of them singletons. This specimen was CD8+ T cells from peripheral blood mononuclear cells, taken in the first trimester of pregnancy. The receptors shown here come from a female donor with multiple sclerosis, enrolled in a pregnancy study. Each CDR3 is given with its conserved first and last residue. Each record gives: D gene, J gene, V gene, clone size, CDR3 protein, CDR3 DNA. D genes are given only for firm matches. Size tells how often a clone was seen (once, few, many) or the class of an expanded clone, and some rows leave it out.

NA | TRBJ1-3 | TRBV7-8 | NA | CASSLVPSSIGNTIYF | TGTGCCAGCAGCTTAGTTCCGTCCTCTATTGGAAACACCATATATTTT
TRBD1 | TRBJ1-1 | TRBV14 | NA | CASSQGQGSTEAFF | TGTGCCAGCAGCCAAGGACAGGGGAGCACTGAAGCTTTCTTT
NA | TRBJ2-7 | TRBV7-9 | NA | CASSLTGYEQYF | TGTGCCAGCAGCCTGACAGGTTACGAGCAGTACTTC
TRBD2 | TRBJ2-7 | TRBV19 | NA | CASSIGPSGRVEQYF | TGTGCCAGTAGTATAGGCCCTAGCGGGAGGGTCGAGCAGTACTTC
NA | TRBJ1-3 | TRBV27 | NA | CASSRYYRGSGNTIYF | TGTGCCAGCAGCCGGTACTATCGTGGCTCTGGAAACACCATATATTTT
TRBD1 | TRBJ2-1 | TRBV27 | NA | CASSLGQGLGNEQFF | TGTGCCAGCAGCCTTGGACAGGGGTTAGGCAATGAGCAGTTCTTC
NA | TRBJ1-1 | TRBV5-6 | NA | CASSLGGPRTEAFF | TGTGCCAGCAGCTTGGGGGGCCCGAGGACTGAAGCTTTCTTT
NA | TRBJ2-7 | TRBV11-2 | NA | CASSSFRASEQYF | TGTGCCAGCAGCTCCTTCAGGGCCTCCGAGCAGTACTTC
TRBD2 | TRBJ2-1 | TRBV30 | NA | CAWSEKSGTSVFNEQFF | TGTGCCTGGAGTGAAAAATCCGGGACTAGCGTGTTCAATGAGCAGTTCTTC
NA | TRBJ1-5 | TRBV5-1 | NA | CASSLAGQPQHF | TGCGCCAGCAGCTTGGCCGGTCAGCCCCAGCATTTT
NA | TRBJ2-3 | TRBV6-1 | once | CASSESAGLRTDTQYF | TGTGCCAGCAGTGAATCGGCAGGCCTTCGCACAGATACGCAGTATTTT
NA | TRBJ2-7 | TRBV5-5 | once | CASNPREHVRAYEQYF | TGTGCCAGCAACCCCCGAGAGCACGTAAGAGCCTACGAGCAGTACTTC
NA | TRBJ2-3 | TRBV6-5 | NA | CASSWTSTDTQYF | TGTGCCAGCAGTTGGACTAGCACAGATACGCAGTATTTT
NA | TRBJ1-3 | TRBV5-5 | NA | CASSFRASGNTIYF | TGTGCCAGCAGCTTCAGGGCCTCTGGAAACACCATATATTTT
TRBD1 | TRBJ1-4 | TRBV5-1 | NA | CASSSPGTGFPGGEKLFF | TGCGCCAGCAGTTCTCCCGGGACAGGGTTCCCAGGCGGTGAAAAACTGTTTTTT
TRBD2 | TRBJ2-5 | TRBV7-9 | NA | CASSLSSGSERETQYF | TGTGCCAGCAGCTTATCTAGCGGGAGCGAACGGGAGACCCAGTACTTC
TRBD1 | TRBJ2-2 | TRBV27 | NA | CASSSGGSSGELFF | TGTGCCAGCAGTTCAGGGGGCAGTAGCGGGGAGCTGTTTTTT
NA | TRBJ2-3 | TRBV27 | NA | CASSLGGRVGTDTQYF | TGTGCCAGCAGTTTAGGAGGAAGGGTTGGGACAGATACGCAGTATTTT
NA | TRBJ1-2 | TRBV5-6 | NA | CASSLVGQVTGYTF | TGTGCCAGCAGCTTGGTCGGCCAGGTGACTGGCTACACCTTC
TRBD1 | TRBJ2-7 | TRBV7-2 | NA | CASSFDRGAYEQYF | TGTGCCAGCAGCTTCGACAGGGGCGCCTACGAGCAGTACTTC
TRBD2 | TRBJ2-5 | TRBV9 | NA | CASSVEGLASASETQYF | TGTGCCAGCAGCGTAGAGGGACTAGCTTCCGCTTCGGAGACCCAGTACTTC
NA | TRBJ2-7 | TRBV19 | NA | CASSMGLDYEQYF | TGTGCCAGTAGTATGGGACTTGACTACGAGCAGTACTTC
NA | TRBJ1-1 | TRBV5-8 | NA | CATSRTPPSTEAFF | TGTGCCACCTCCCGGACTCCCCCTAGCACTGAAGCTTTCTTT
TRBD1 | TRBJ2-7 | TRBV19 | NA | CASSIGTGRFYEQYF | TGTGCCAGTAGTATAGGGACAGGGCGATTCTACGAGCAGTACTTC
NA | TRBJ1-4 | TRBV19 | NA | CASSLKLGYPIGKLFF | TGTGCCAGTAGTCTTAAGTTGGGCTACCCAATCGGAAAACTGTTTTTT
TRBD1 | TRBJ2-7 | TRBV28 | once | CASTPEATGPYEQYF | TGTGCCAGCACCCCCGAAGCGACAGGGCCCTACGAGCAGTACTTC
NA | TRBJ2-7 | TRBV27 | NA | CASSVTQGTYEQYF | TGTGCCAGCAGTGTCACTCAGGGCACCTACGAGCAGTACTTC
NA | TRBJ1-1 | TRBV6-5 | NA | CASRPPSSTGTEAFF | TGTGCCAGCAGGCCTCCTTCCTCTACCGGCACTGAAGCTTTCTTT
TRBD2 | TRBJ2-7 | TRBV5-5 | NA | CASSLTSGAYEQYF | TGTGCCAGCAGCTTAACGAGCGGGGCCTACGAGCAGTACTTC
NA | TRBJ1-2 | TRBV13 | NA | CASSSGLEPYGYTF | TGTGCCAGCAGCTCTGGACTGGAGCCCTATGGCTACACCTTC
NA | TRBJ1-5 | TRBV27 | NA | CASSLGGNNQPQHF | TGTGCCAGCAGTCTCGGAGGGAACAATCAGCCCCAGCATTTT
TRBD2 | TRBJ2-1 | TRBV7-9 | NA | CASSLLRGSSYNEQFF | TGTGCCAGCAGCTTATTGCGGGGGAGCTCCTACAATGAGCAGTTCTTC
TRBD1 | TRBJ2-3 | TRBV9 | NA | CASSVGEGGLTDTQYF | TGTGCCAGCAGCGTAGGAGAAGGGGGCCTCACAGATACGCAGTATTTT
NA | TRBJ2-1 | TRBV11-3 | NA | CASSLGQNNEQFF | TGTGCCAGCAGCTTAGGGCAGAACAATGAGCAGTTCTTC
NA | TRBJ2-2 | TRBV7-2 | NA | CASSPSGELFF | TGTGCCAGCAGTCCCTCCGGGGAGCTGTTTTTT
TRBD1 | TRBJ1-1 | TRBV6-5 | NA | CASSHAGTVAEAFF | TGTGCCAGCAGTCACGCCGGGACAGTAGCTGAAGCTTTCTTT
TRBD1 | TRBJ2-3 | TRBV13 | NA | CASSPTGASSDTQYF | TGTGCCAGCAGTCCGACAGGGGCGAGTTCGGATACGCAGTATTTT
NA | TRBJ2-7 | TRBV15 | once | CATAGNGEVHEQYF | TGTGCCACCGCGGGAAATGGAGAGGTCCACGAGCAGTACTTC
NA | TRBJ1-1 | TRBV27 | NA | CASSPHPQGYTEAFF | TGTGCCAGCAGCCCTCATCCCCAGGGGTACACTGAAGCTTTCTTT
TRBD1 | TRBJ2-7 | TRBV28 | NA | CASSSGQATYEQYF | TGTGCCAGCAGCTCGGGACAGGCTACCTACGAGCAGTACTTC
NA | TRBJ1-3 | TRBV6-1 | once | CASSVPGTTGNTIYF | TGTGCCAGCAGTGTCCCCGGGACTACTGGAAACACCATATATTTT
TRBD1 | TRBJ2-7 | TRBV27 | NA | CASAFLDRGTYEQYF | TGTGCCAGCGCGTTCCTAGACAGGGGGACCTACGAGCAGTACTTC
TRBD2 | TRBJ2-7 | TRBV19 | NA | CASSFLAGEGEQYF | TGTGCCAGTAGTTTCCTAGCGGGAGAAGGCGAGCAGTACTTC
NA | TRBJ2-7 | TRBV6-7 | NA | CASRGSFSYEQYF | TGTGCCAGCAGGGGCTCCTTCTCCTACGAGCAGTACTTC
NA | TRBJ2-1 | TRBV2 | once | CASSESLAPYNEQFF | TGTGCCAGCAGTGAAAGTCTAGCCCCCTACAATGAGCAGTTCTTC
TRBD2 | TRBJ2-1 | TRBV13 | NA | CASSSADGTITRDNEQFF | TGTGCCAGCAGCTCCGCTGACGGGACTATAACGAGGGACAATGAGCAGTTCTTC
TRBD2 | TRBJ2-7 | TRBV7-9 | NA | CASSLVKAGGSNEQYF | TGTGCCAGCAGCTTAGTAAAGGCGGGAGGCAGCAACGAGCAGTACTTC
NA | TRBJ2-5 | TRBV13 | NA | CASSLGGPAQYF | TGTGCCAGCAGCTTAGGGGGCCCCGCCCAGTACTTC
NA | TRBJ1-1 | TRBV7-9 | NA | CASSHGKPEAFF | TGTGCCAGCAGCCACGGGAAACCTGAAGCTTTCTTT
NA | TRBJ2-7 | TRBV7-9 | NA | CASSQPPLDPGVKNEQYF | TGTGCCAGCAGCCAGCCCCCCCTTGACCCCGGGGTAAAAAACGAGCAGTACTTC
TRBD1 | TRBJ2-3 | TRBV2 | once | CASSDRGHTDTQYF | TGTGCCAGCAGCGACAGGGGGCACACAGATACGCAGTATTTT
NA | TRBJ1-3 | TRBV5-8 | NA | CASSLGFRGSPGNTIYF | TGTGCCAGCAGCTTGGGGTTTCGGGGATCCCCTGGAAACACCATATATTTT